The following is a T cell receptor beta chain sequence with its context. CDR1 is SGHAT and CDR2 is FQDESV in the germline V gene (reference sequence). The V end was cut by 1 base, the J end by 2 bases, with 9 bases between. The CDR3 extends over 15 amino acids. These data come from a study of T cells in tumors after PD-1 blockade. Measured with immunoSEQ multiplex PCR; TCRdb has only the in-frame clones, and not every one. The sample lists tens of thousands of clones, 70% to 75% seen once, with around 40% in the top ten. This TCR came from a human donor with basal cell carcinoma. Sample: PBMCs, taken after anti-PD-1 treatment. The V and J genes are TRBV11-1 and TRBJ2-1; D gene unclear. The CDR3 reads CASSLEVATYNEQFF. The CDR3, as DNA: TGTGCCAGCAGCTTAGAAGTGGCGACCTACAATGAGCAGTTCTTC.